This T cell receptor beta chain was identified during a study of blood T cell repertoires in COVID-19. Overall study: The United States, Italy and Spain were the sources of the acute and convalescent COVID-19 samples.

Clones were read by immunoSEQ multiplex PCR, and TCRdb kept only the in-frame ones, dropping some. The sample lists tens of thousands of clones, over 80% occurring once. Germline values: CDR1 DFQATT, CDR2 SNEGSKA (reference sequence). V dropped 1 base and J dropped 8 bases, with 6 bases sitting between them. This CDR3 spans 11 amino acids. The specimen was peripheral blood. This clonotype originated in a middle-aged man with COVID-19, enrolled during active disease. The chain employs TRBV20-1 and TRBJ2-1, with D possibly matching TRBD2 (5 bases). CDR3 loop: CSARGEHEQFF. The CDR3 nucleotides are TGCAGTGCTAGAGGGGAGCATGAGCAGTTCTTC.